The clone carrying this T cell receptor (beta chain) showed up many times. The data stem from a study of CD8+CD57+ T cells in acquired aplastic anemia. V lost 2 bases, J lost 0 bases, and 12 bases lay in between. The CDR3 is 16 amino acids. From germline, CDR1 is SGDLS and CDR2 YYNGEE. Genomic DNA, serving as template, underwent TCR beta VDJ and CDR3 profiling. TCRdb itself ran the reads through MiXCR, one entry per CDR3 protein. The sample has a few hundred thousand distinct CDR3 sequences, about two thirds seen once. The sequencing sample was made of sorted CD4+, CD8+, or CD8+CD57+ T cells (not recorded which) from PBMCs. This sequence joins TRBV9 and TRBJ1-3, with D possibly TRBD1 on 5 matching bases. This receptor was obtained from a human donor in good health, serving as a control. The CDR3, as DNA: TGTGCCAGCAGCGTCGACAGTCTCAGCTCTGGAAACACCATATATTTT. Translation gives CASSVDSLSSGNTIYF.